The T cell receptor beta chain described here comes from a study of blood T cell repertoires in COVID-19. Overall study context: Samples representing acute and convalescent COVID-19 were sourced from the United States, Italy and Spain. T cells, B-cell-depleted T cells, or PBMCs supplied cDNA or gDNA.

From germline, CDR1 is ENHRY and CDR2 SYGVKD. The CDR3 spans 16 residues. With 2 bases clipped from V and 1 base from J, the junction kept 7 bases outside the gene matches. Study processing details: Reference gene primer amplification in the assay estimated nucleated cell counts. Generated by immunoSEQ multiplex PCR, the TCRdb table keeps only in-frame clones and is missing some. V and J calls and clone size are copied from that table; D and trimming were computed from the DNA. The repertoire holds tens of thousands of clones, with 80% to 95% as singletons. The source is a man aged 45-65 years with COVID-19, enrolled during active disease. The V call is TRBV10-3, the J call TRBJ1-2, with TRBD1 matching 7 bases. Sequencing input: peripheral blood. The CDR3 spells CAISEDRQGLNYGYTF. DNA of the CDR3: TGTGCCATCAGTGAGGACCGACAGGGCCTTAACTATGGCTACACCTTC.